The rows below give T cell receptor beta chains drawn from one sample of a study of T cells after yellow fever vaccination. From the 5' RACE reads, TCRdb called clonotypes with MiXCR, one entry per CDR3 protein. The sample comprises a few hundred thousand distinct CDR3 sequences, less than 9.5% of which are singletons, and 3% to 3.5% rests with the top ten. The sequencing used CD4+ T cells sorted from PBMCs, collected 5 days after the yellow fever booster vaccination. The source is a man aged 18 to 29 who received the YFV17D yellow fever vaccine. Both conserved end residues are part of each CDR3. A D gene is named only where the DNA matches it firmly. Size tells how often a clone was seen (once, few, many) or the class of an expanded clone, and some rows leave it out.

clone_size,v_call,j_call,d_call,cdr3_nt,cdr3_aa
few,TRBV19,TRBJ2-7,NA,TGTGCCAGTAGTATAAGTTCGGCGGCCCTAGAGCAGTACTTC,CASSISSAALEQYF
NA,TRBV5-1,TRBJ2-5,NA,TGCGCCAGCAGCTTGGAGTCTAGCCGGGAGACCCAGTACTTC,CASSLESSRETQYF
NA,TRBV5-4,TRBJ2-3,TRBD2,TGTGCCAGCAGCCGAGACAGCGGGGGGGCCGGAGATACGCAGTATTTT,CASSRDSGGAGDTQYF
NA,TRBV2,TRBJ2-7,NA,TGTGCCAGCAGTGGCGGTAGGGAGGCATACGAGCAGTACTTC,CASSGGREAYEQYF
few,TRBV5-1,TRBJ1-6,NA,TGCGCCAGCAGCCCCGGACCGTTATCACCCCTCCACTTT,CASSPGPLSPLHF
NA,TRBV4-1,TRBJ1-1,NA,TGCGCCAGCAGCCAAGAAGGACGGGGATACACTGAAGCTTTCTTT,CASSQEGRGYTEAFF
few,TRBV7-6,TRBJ1-2,TRBD1,TGTGCCAGCAGCTTAACCACACTTACAGGGGCTGGCTATGGCTACACCTTC,CASSLTTLTGAGYGYTF
many,TRBV7-2,TRBJ2-3,TRBD1,TGTGCCAGCAGCCCTAGTAGCGGACAGGGCTCGACGCAGTATTTT,CASSPSSGQGSTQYF
NA,TRBV6-6,TRBJ1-1,NA,TGTGCCAGCAGTTATTCGGACCAGGGGAGCGCTGAAGCTTTCTTT,CASSYSDQGSAEAFF
few,TRBV7-6,TRBJ2-7,NA,TGTGCCAGCAGCTTAGGCTCCAATTCCCCCTACGAGCAGTACTTC,CASSLGSNSPYEQYF
many,TRBV4-3,TRBJ1-2,NA,TGCGCCAGCAGCCAAGACGTTAATCTGTATGCAGGCGAATTCAGCGGTGGCTACACCTTC,CASSQDVNLYAGEFSGGYTF
few,TRBV29-1,TRBJ2-2,TRBD2,TGCAGCGCCTCGGTCCTCGGGGGGGTGAACACCGGGGAGCTGTTTTTT,CSASVLGGVNTGELFF
NA,TRBV18,TRBJ1-1,NA,TGTGCCAGCTCACGAATAGATCAAAGGAGAGGTACTGAAGCTTTCTTT,CASSRIDQRRGTEAFF
NA,TRBV12-3/TRBV12-4,TRBJ1-5,NA,TGTGCCAGCAGATTGGGCAATGCTCATGGCAATCAGCCCCAGCATTTT,CASRLGNAHGNQPQHF
many,TRBV15,TRBJ1-1,NA,TGTGCCACCAGCAGAGATAGACGGGAAGCTTTCTTT,CATSRDRREAFF